This T cell receptor beta chain is from a study of blood T cell repertoires in COVID-19. Study summary: COVID-19 samples collected from the United States, Italy and Spain covered acute and convalescent phases. PBMCs, B-cell-depleted T cells, or T cells provided the cDNA or gDNA that made up the material.

Original data processing: Amplification with reference gene primers provided the estimates of nucleated cell counts. Generated by immunoSEQ multiplex PCR, the TCRdb table keeps only in-frame clones and is missing some. V, J and clone size are taken as reported in that table, and D and trimming were inferred from the DNA itself. The table records tens of thousands of clones, just under 80% of them present only once. This CDR3 is 14 amino acids long. Germline loops: CDR1 SGHTS, CDR2 YDEGEE. The V and J ends lost 4 bases and 5 bases, in that order; junction bases with no gene match: 8. The rearrangement joins TRBV5-8 to TRBJ1-1, with 7 positions matching TRBD1. The source material was peripheral blood. The sequence derives from a human donor in a cohort sampled during active COVID-19. This CDR3 reads CASSARTGKTEAFF. In nucleotides, the CDR3 is TGTGCCAGCAGCGCCCGGACAGGAAAAACTGAAGCTTTCTTT.